The 13 T cell receptor beta chains presented below share a single source sample, sequenced in a study of blood T cells in healthy people across ages. Using a J-beta primer mix together with a sample-barcoded 5' primer, a second PCR was run for about 6 to 12 cycles. TCRdb independently ran MiXCR on the 5' RACE reads; one entry per CDR3 protein. The data show hundreds of thousands of distinct CDR3 sequences, about 36% seen once. Input material: blood. These receptors were taken from a man between 18 and 29 years old in good health.

The chain has TRBV4-2 and TRBJ2-1; a possible D gene is TRBD2 (6 bases). CDR3 length: 17 residues. Trimming pared 0 bases from V and 6 bases from J, leaving 18 bases between. CDR1 and CDR2 (germline): LGHNA, YNFKEQ. The CDR3 region has the DNA TGTGCCAGCAGCCAAGATTGGCTTGATGGGACTTCCAATGAGCAGTTCTTC. It yields the protein CASSQDWLDGTSNEQFF.

This clonotype has only a few counts. The chain links TRBV20-1 to TRBJ1-1; a possible D gene is TRBD1 (5 bases). The CDR3 contains 15 residues. Trimming pared 1 base from V and 3 bases from J, leaving 15 bases between. Germline lookup yields CDR1 DFQATT and CDR2 SNEGSKA (reference sequence). The CDR3 is CSARVSGLEDTEAFF. The CDR3 DNA is TGCAGTGCTAGAGTATCAGGGCTAGAGGACACTGAAGCTTTCTTT.

This chain uses TRBV7-9 with TRBJ2-1; tentative D call: TRBD2 (6 bases). This CDR3 comprises 11 residues. In germline, CDR1 is SEHNR, CDR2 FQNEAQ (reference sequence). V dropped 1 base and J dropped 12 bases, with 7 bases sitting between them. The CDR3 spells CASSLGRGQFF. CDR3 bases: TGTGCCAGCAGCTTAGGGAGGGGGCAGTTCTTC.

This chain's CDR3 is CSVAFGNGYTF. CDR3 bases: TGCAGCGTTGCGTTTGGGAATGGCTACACCTTC. The chain combines TRBV29-1 with TRBJ1-2, with D unresolved. This CDR3 spans 11 amino acids. Trimming took off 4 bases at V and 6 bases at J, with 9 bases between the two ends. The germline CDR1 and CDR2 sequences are SQVTM and ANQGSEA.

This clonotype was seen only a few times. The chain is built from TRBV7-2 and TRBJ1-2; 7 positions agree with TRBD1. This CDR3 region has 14 residues. V was pared by 5 bases and J by 5 bases, with 8 bases of the junction left unmatched. CDR1 and CDR2 (germline): SGHTA, FQGNSA. The CDR3 reads CASSQFRDRYGYTF. The CDR3 DNA reads TGTGCCAGCAGCCAATTCCGGGACAGATATGGCTACACCTTC.

This clonotype was detected only a few times. The chain recombines TRBV6-4 with TRBJ1-6; no reliable D call. The CDR3 length is 14 residues. In germline, CDR1 is MRHNA, CDR2 SNTAGT. V shed 5 bases and J shed 7 bases, with 12 bases lying between them. CDR3: CASSSEGENSPLHF. CDR3 nucleotides: TGTGCCAGCAGTTCGGAAGGAGAAAATTCACCCCTCCACTTT.

This chain joins TRBV20-1 and TRBJ1-1, with D maybe TRBD1 (5 bases). Germline CDR1 is DFQATT and CDR2 is SNEGSKA (reference sequence). V was trimmed by 5 bases and J by 1 base, leaving 11 bases between them. This CDR3 region has 13 residues. The CDR3 here is CSAPQGENTEAFF. In nucleotides, the CDR3 is TGCAGTGCTCCCCAGGGAGAGAACACTGAAGCTTTCTTT.

In its sample, this clonotype was seen a few times. The chain combines TRBV20-1 with TRBJ1-2; possible D gene TRBD1, 6 bases. This CDR3 spans 13 amino acids. The germline V gene encodes CDR1 DFQATT and CDR2 SNEGSKA (reference sequence). The germline V and J ends were trimmed by 6 bases and 2 bases, with 13 bases remaining between them. The CDR3 region is CSAPVGANYGYTF. The CDR3 coding sequence is TGCAGTGCCCCAGTGGGGGCCAACTATGGCTACACCTTC.

This chain joins TRBV4-2 and TRBJ2-4, with D maybe TRBD1 (6 bases). The CDR3 length is 14 residues. The ends were cut back, 1 base at V and 6 bases at J, with 10 bases in the middle. Germline CDR1 and CDR2: LGHNA and YNFKEQ. CDR3 sequence: CASSQVADRNIQYF. CDR3 DNA sequence: TGTGCCAGCAGCCAAGTCGCGGACAGAAACATTCAGTACTTC.

This clonotype was counted a few times. The V and J genes are TRBV9 and TRBJ2-7; TRBD1 aligns across 11 bases. V was clipped by 3 bases and J by 5 bases; unmatched bases: 4. The CDR3 is made up of 14 amino acids. Germline loops: CDR1 SGDLS, CDR2 YYNGEE. CDR3 in amino acids: CASSAGTGGNEQYF. CDR3 coding DNA: TGTGCCAGCAGCGCGGGGACAGGGGGAAACGAGCAGTACTTC.

This clonotype was detected ten times or more. The chain employs TRBV12-3 or TRBV12-4 and TRBJ1-2, with TRBD1 matching 11 bases. CDR3 length equals 15 residues. The V and J ends lost 5 bases and 8 bases, in that order; junction bases with no gene match: 10. The CDR3, as DNA: TGTGCCAGCAGTCCCATTAGGGGGACAGGGGGAGGCTACACCTTC. Translated, it gives CASSPIRGTGGGYTF.

The genes are TRBV7-2 and TRBJ1-1; D is unresolved. Per the germline V gene, CDR1 is SGHTA and CDR2 is FQGNSA. The V gene lost 3 bases and the J gene lost 5 bases, with 7 bases spanning the gap. CDR3 length: 12 amino acids. In nucleotides, the CDR3 is TGTGCCAGCAGCTTCGCTTTTACTGAAGCTTTCTTT. Protein product: CASSFAFTEAFF.

The rearrangement joins TRBV20-1 to TRBJ1-6; D call uncertain. This CDR3 region has 14 residues. V lost 5 bases to trimming and J lost 5 bases, with 13 bases between them. The germline gives CDR1 DFQATT, CDR2 SNEGSKA (reference sequence). CDR3 region: CSAVGPKNNSPLHF. The CDR3 DNA sequence: TGCAGTGCTGTTGGACCGAAGAATAATTCACCCCTCCACTTT.